This T cell receptor (beta chain) comes out of a study of identical twins. The CDR3 is 17 residues long. CDR1 and CDR2 from the germline V gene are SGHRS and YFSETQ. Trimming removed 3 bases at V and 0 bases at J, with 18 bases between. Notes on the study in general: Carriage of fewer insertions was seen in abundant cord blood beta clonotypes, whereas memory repertoires showed none.

This clonotype has more than one count but fewer than ten. No antigen is known for it. MiXCR, applied by TCRdb to the 5' RACE reads, yields one record per CDR3 protein. The top ten clones hold under 0.35% of a sample with 1.5 million or so distinct CDR3 sequences, under 35% of them seen once. The specimen sequenced was cord blood. The V and J genes are TRBV5-1 and TRBJ1-1, with D perhaps matching TRBD1 (5 bases). The source of this sequence is a newborn girl in good health. CDR3 in amino acids: CASSCLEWGCMNTEAFF. In nucleotides, the CDR3 is TGCGCCAGCAGCTGCCTCGAGTGGGGGTGTATGAACACTGAAGCTTTCTTT.